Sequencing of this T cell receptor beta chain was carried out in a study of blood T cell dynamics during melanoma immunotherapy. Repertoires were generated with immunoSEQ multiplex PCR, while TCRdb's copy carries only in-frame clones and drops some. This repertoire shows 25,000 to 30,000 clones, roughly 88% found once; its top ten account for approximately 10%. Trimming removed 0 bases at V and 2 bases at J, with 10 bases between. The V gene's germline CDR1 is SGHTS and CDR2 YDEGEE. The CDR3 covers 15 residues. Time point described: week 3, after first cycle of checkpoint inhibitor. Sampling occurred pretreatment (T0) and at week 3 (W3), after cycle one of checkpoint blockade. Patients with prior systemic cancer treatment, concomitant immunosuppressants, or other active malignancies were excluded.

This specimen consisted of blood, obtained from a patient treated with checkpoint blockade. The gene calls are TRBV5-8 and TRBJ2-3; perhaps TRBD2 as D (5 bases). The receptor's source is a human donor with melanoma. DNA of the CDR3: TGTGCCAGCAGCTTGGGACGGAGGTCCACAGATACGCAGTATTTT. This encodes CASSLGRRSTDTQYF.